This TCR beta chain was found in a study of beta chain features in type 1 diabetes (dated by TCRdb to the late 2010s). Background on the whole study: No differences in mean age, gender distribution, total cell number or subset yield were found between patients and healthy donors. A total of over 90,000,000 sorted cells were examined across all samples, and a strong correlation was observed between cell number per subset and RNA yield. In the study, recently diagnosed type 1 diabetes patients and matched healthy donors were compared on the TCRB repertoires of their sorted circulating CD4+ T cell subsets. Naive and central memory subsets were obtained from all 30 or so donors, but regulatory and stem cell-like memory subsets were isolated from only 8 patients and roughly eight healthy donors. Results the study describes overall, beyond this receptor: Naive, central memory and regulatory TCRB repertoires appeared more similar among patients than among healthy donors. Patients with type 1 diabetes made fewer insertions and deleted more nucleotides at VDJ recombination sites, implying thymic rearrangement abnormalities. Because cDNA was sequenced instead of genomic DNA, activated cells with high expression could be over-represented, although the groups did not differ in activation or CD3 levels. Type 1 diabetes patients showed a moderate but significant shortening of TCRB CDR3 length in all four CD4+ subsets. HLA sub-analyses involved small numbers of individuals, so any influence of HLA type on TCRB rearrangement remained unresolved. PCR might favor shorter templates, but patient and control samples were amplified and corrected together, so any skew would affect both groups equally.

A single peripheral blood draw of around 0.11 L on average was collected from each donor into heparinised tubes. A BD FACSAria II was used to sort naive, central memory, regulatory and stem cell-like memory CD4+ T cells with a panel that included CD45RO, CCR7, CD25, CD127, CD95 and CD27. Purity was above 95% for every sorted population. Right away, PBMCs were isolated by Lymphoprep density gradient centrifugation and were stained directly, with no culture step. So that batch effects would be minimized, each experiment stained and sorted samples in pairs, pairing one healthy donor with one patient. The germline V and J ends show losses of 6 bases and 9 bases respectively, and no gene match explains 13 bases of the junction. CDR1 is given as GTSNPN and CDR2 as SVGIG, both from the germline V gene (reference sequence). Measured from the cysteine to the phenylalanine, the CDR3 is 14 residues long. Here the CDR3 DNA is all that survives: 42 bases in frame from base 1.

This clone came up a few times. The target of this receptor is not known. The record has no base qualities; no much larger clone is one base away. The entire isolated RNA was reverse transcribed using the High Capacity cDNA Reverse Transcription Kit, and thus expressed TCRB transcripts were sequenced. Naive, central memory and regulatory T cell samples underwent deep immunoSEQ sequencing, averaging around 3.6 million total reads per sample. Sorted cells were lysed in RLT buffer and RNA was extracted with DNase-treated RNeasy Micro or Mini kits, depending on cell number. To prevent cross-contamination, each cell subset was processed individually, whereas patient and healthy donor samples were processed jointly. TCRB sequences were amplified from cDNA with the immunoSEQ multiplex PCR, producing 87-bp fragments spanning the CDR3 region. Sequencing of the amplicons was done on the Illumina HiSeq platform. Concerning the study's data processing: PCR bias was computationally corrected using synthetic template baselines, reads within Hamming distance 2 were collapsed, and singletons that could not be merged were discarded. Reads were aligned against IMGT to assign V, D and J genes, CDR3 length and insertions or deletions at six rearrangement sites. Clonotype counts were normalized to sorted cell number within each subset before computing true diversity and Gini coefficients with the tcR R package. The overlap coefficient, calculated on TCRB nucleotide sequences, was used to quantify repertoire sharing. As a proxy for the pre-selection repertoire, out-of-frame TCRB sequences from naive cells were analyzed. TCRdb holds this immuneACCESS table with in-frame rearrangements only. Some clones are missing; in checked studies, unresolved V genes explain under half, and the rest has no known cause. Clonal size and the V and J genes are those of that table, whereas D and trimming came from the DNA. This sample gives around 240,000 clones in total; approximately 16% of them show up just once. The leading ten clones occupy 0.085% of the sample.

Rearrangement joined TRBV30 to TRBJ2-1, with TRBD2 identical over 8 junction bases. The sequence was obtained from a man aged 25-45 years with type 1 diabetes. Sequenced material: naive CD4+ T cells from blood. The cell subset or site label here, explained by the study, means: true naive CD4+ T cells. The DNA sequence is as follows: TGTGCCTGCCCTGGGGGGTCGGGAGGGCCTGAGCAGTTCTTC. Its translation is CACPGGSGGPEQFF.